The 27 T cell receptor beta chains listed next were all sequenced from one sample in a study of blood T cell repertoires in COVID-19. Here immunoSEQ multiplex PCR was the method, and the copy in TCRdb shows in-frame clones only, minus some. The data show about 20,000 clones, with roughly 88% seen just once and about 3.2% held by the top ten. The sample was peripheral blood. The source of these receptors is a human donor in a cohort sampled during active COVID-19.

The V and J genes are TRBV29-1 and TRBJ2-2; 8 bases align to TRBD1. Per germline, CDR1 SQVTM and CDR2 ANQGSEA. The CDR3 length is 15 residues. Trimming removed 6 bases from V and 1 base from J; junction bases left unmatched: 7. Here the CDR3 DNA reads TGCAGCGTCGGAACCGGGACAGGGAACACCGGGGAGCTGTTTTTT. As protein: CSVGTGTGNTGELFF.

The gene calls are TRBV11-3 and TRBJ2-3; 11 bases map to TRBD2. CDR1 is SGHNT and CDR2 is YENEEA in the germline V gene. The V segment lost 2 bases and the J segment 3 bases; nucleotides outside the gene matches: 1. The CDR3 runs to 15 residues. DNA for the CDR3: TGTGCCAGCAGCTTAACTAGCGGGAGTACAGATACGCAGTATTTT. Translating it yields CASSLTSGSTDTQYF.

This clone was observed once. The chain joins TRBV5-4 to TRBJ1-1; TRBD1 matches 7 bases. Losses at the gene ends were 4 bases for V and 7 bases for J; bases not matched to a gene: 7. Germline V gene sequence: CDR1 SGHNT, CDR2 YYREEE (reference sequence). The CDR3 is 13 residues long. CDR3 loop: CASSDRQGGEAFF. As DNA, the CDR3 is TGTGCCAGCAGCGACCGACAGGGTGGTGAAGCTTTCTTT.

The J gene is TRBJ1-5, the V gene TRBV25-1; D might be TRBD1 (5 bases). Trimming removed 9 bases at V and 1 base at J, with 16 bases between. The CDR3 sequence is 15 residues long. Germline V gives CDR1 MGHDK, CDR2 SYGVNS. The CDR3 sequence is CARIRGEGSNQPQHF. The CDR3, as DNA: TGTGCCAGAATACGGGGGGAAGGGAGCAATCAGCCCCAGCATTTT.

The CDR3 bases are TGTGCCAGTAGTACTCTTTCGACAAGACGGTGGAACTATGGCTACACCTTC. It translates to CASSTLSTRRWNYGYTF. The rearrangement links TRBV19 to TRBJ1-2, with D hard to call. V was pared by 4 bases and J by 2 bases, with 20 bases between. Germline CDR1 and CDR2: LNHDA and SQIVND (reference sequence). This CDR3 has 17 residues.

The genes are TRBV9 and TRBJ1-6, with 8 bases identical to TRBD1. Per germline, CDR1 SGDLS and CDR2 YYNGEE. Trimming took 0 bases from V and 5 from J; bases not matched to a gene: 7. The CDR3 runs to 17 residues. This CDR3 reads CASSVASSRGHNSPLHF. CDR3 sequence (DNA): TGTGCCAGCAGCGTAGCGTCGTCCAGGGGGCATAATTCACCCCTCCACTTT.

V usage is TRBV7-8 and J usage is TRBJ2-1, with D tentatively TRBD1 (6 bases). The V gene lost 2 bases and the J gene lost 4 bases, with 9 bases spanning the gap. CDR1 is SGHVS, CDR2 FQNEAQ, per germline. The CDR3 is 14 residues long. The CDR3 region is CASSLRDTYNEQFF. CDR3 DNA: TGTGCCAGCAGCTTAAGGGACACTTACAATGAGCAGTTCTTC.

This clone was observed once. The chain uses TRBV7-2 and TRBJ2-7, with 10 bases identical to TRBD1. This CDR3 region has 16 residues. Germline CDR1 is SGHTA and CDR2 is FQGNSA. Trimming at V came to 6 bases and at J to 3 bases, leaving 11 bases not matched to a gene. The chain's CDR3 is CASSSPPGQGHYEQYF. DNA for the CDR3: TGTGCCAGCAGTTCCCCACCGGGACAGGGGCACTACGAGCAGTACTTC. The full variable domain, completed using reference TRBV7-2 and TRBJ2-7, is GAGVSQSPSNKVTEKGKDVELRCDPISGHTALYWYRQSLGQGLEFLIYFQGNSAPDKSGLPSDRFSAERTGGSVSTLTIQRTQQEDSAVYLCASSSPPGQGHYEQYFGPGTRLTVT.

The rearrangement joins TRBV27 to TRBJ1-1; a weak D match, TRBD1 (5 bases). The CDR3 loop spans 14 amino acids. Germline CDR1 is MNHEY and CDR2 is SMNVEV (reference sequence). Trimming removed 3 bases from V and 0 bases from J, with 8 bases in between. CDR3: CASSLTAMNTEAFF. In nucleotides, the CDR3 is TGTGCCAGCAGTTTGACAGCCATGAACACTGAAGCTTTCTTT.

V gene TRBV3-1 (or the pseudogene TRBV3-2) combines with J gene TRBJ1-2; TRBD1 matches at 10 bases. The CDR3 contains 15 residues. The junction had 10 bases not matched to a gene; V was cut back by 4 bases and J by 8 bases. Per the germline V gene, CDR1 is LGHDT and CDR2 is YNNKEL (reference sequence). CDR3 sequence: CASSLTGGRTEGYTF. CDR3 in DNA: TGTGCCAGCAGCCTGACAGGGGGCAGGACGGAAGGCTACACCTTC.

CDR3 sequence reads: CASSLSPQETQYF. Written as DNA, the CDR3 is TGTGCCAGCAGCTTGAGCCCTCAAGAGACCCAGTACTTC. V gene TRBV9 combines with J gene TRBJ2-5, with D uncertain. The CDR3 sequence is 13 residues long. Trimming shortened V by 4 bases and J by 2 bases, and 9 bases separated the two germline ends. Germline CDR1 reads SGDLS; CDR2 reads YYNGEE. The variable domain in full, with the rest retrieved from reference TRBV9 and TRBJ2-5, is DSGVTQTPKHLITATGQRVTLRCSPRSGDLSVYWYQQSLDQGLQFLIQYYNGEERAKGNILERFSAQQFPDLHSELNLSSLELGDSALYFCASSLSPQETQYFGPGTRLLVL.

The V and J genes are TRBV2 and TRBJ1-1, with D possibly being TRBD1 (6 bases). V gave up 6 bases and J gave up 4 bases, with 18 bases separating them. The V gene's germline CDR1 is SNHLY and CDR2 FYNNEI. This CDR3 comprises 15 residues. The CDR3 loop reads CASRRQGIDGTEAFF. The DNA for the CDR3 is TGTGCCAGCAGACGGCAGGGGATAGATGGCACTGAAGCTTTCTTT.

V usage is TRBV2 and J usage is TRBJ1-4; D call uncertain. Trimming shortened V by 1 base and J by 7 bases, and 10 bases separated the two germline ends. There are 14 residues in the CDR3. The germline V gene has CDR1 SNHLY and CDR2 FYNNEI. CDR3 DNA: TGTGCCAGCAGTGAAGGGAGTATTGGTGAAAAACTGTTTTTT. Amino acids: CASSEGSIGEKLFF.

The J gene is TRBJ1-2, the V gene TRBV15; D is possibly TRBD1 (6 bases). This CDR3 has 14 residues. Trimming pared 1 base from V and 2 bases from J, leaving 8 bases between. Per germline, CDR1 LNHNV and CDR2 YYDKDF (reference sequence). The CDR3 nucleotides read TGTGCCACCAGCAGAGGACAGGTGAACTATGGCTACACCTTC. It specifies CATSRGQVNYGYTF.

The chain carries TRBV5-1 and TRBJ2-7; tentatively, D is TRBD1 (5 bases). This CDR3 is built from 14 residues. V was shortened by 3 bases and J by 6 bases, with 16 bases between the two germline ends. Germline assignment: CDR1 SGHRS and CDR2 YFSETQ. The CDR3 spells CASSYLDTGPEQYF. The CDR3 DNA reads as TGCGCCAGCAGCTATTTGGACACCGGACCCGAGCAGTACTTC. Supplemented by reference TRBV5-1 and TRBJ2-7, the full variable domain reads KAGVTQTPRYLIKTRGQQVTLSCSPISGHRSVSWYQQTPGQGLQFLFEYFSETQRNKGNFPGRFSGRQFSNSRSEMNVSTLELGDSALYLCASSYLDTGPEQYFGPGTRLTVT.

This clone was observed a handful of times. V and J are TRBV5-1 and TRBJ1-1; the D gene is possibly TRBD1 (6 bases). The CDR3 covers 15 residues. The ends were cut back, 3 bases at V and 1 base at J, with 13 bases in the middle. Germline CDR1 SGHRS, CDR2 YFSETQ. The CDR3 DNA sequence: TGCGCCAGCAGCTCAACCGGGACAACGAACACTGAAGCTTTCTTT. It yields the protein CASSSTGTTNTEAFF.

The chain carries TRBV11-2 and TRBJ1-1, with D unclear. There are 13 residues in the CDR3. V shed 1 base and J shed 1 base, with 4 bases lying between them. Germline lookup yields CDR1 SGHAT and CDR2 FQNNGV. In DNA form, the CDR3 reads TGTGCCAGCAGCTTAGCATCGAACACTGAAGCTTTCTTT. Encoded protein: CASSLASNTEAFF. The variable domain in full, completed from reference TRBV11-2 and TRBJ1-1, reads EAGVAQSPRYKIIEKRQSVAFWCNPISGHATLYWYQQILGQGPKLLIQFQNNGVVDDSQLPKDRFSAERLKGVDSTLKIQPAKLEDSAVYLCASSLASNTEAFFGQGTRLTVV.

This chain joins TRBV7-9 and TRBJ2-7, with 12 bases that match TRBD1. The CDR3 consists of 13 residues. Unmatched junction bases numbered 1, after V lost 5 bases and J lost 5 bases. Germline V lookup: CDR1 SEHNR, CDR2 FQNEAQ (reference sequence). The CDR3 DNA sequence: TGTGCCAGCAGCCGGGACAGGGGGCACGAGCAGTACTTC. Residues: CASSRDRGHEQYF.

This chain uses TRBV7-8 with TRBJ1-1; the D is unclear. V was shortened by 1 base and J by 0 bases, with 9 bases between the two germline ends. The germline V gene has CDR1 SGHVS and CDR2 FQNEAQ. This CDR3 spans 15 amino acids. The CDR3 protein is CASSLGQAMNTEAFF. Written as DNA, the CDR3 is TGTGCCAGCAGCTTAGGGCAGGCTATGAACACTGAAGCTTTCTTT. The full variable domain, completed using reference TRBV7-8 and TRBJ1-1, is GAGVSQSPRYKVAKRGQDVALRCDPISGHVSLFWYQQALGQGPEFLTYFQNEAQLDKSGLPSDRFFAERPEGSVSTLKIQRTQQEDSAVYLCASSLGQAMNTEAFFGQGTRLTVV.

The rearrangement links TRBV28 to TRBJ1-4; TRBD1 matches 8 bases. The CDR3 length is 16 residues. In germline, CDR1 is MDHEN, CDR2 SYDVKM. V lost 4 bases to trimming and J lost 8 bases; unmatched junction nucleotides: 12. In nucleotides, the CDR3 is TGTGCCAGCAGTTCTACCAGCGACAGGGGCTGGGAAAAACTGTTTTTT. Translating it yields CASSSTSDRGWEKLFF.

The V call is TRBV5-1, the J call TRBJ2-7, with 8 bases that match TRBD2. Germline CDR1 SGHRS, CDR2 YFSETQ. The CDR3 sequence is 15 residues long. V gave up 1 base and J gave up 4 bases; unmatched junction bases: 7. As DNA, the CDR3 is TGCGCCAGCAGCTTGTTGGTAGCGGGATCTTACGAGCAGTACTTC. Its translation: CASSLLVAGSYEQYF.

The CDR3 is CATSDPLIPGLAGGTYNEQFF. Written as DNA, the CDR3 is TGTGCCACCAGTGATCCCCTTATACCGGGACTAGCGGGAGGAACCTACAATGAGCAGTTCTTC. The V and J genes are TRBV24-1 and TRBJ2-1; 15 positions match TRBD2. Germline values: CDR1 KGHDR, CDR2 SFDVKD. The CDR3 has 21 residues. Trimming cost V 3 bases and J 2 bases; bases outside gene matches: 13.

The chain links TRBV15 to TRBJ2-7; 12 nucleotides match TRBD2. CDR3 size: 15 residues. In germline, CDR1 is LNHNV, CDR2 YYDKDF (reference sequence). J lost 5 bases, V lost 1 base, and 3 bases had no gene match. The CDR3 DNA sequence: TGTGCCACCAGCAGAGTTAGACTAGCGGGAGACGAGCAGTACTTC. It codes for CATSRVRLAGDEQYF.

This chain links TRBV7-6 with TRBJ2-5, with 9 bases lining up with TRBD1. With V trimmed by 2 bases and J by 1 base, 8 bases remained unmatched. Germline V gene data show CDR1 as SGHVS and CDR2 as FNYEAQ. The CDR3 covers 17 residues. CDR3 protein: CASSLRGDRVGQETQYF. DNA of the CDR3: TGTGCCAGCAGCTTACGCGGGGACAGGGTGGGCCAAGAGACCCAGTACTTC.

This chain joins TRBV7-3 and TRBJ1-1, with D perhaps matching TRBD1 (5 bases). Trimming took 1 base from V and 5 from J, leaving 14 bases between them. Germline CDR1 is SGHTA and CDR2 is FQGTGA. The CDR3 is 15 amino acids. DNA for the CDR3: TGTGCCAGCAGCTTAAATGGCGGGGGATGGACTGAAGCTTTCTTT. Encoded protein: CASSLNGGGWTEAFF.

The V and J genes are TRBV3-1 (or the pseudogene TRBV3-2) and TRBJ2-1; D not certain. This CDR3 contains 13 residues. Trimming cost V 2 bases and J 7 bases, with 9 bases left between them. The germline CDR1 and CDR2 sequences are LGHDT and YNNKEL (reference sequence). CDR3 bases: TGTGCCAGCAGCCAACCCAACCGGAATGAGCAGTTCTTC. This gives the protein CASSQPNRNEQFF.

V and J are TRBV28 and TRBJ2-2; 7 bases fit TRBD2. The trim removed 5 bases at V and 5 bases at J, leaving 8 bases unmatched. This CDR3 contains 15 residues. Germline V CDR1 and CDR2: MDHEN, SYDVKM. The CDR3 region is CASSVGGRRTGELFF. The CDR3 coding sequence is TGTGCCAGCAGTGTCGGCGGGAGACGAACCGGGGAGCTGTTTTTT.